The source of this T cell receptor beta chain is a study of T cells after yellow fever vaccination. On the study more broadly: Fractions low in cell number were prepared with SMART-Seq v4 Ultra Low Input. Notes on the study in general: Clonotypes appearing in both CD4 and CD8 compartments existed, and their share was small. Most primary-vaccination clones recurred post-booster (around 95% CD4, 85% to 90% CD8).

From the 5' RACE reads, TCRdb called clonotypes with MiXCR, one entry per CDR3 protein. The table includes about 300,000 distinct CDR3 sequences, approximately 10% detected once. This clonotype has more than one count but fewer than ten. Its antigen remains unknown. V was clipped by 0 bases and J by 7 bases, with 12 bases between them. Per germline, CDR1 LGHDT and CDR2 YNNKEL (reference sequence). CDR3 size: 14 residues. The specimen was CD4+ T cells sorted from PBMCs, collected 5 days after the yellow fever booster vaccination. The clonotype comes from a young man who received the YFV17D yellow fever vaccine. The genes are TRBV3-1 and TRBJ2-5; D is perhaps TRBD1 or TRBD2 (5 bases each). CDR3 protein: CASSQDRAGGTQYF. The CDR3 DNA follows: TGTGCCAGCAGCCAAGACAGGGCGGGTGGGACCCAGTACTTC.